This entry is about one T cell receptor beta chain. Its antigen is as yet unknown. This entry is derived from a study of CD8+CD57+ T cells in acquired aplastic anemia. Study in general: Average DNA yield from sorted CD4+ and CD8+ cells was about 3 ug. An average of roughly 10 million reads for CD4+ cells was obtained from healthy donors.

The study, taken as a whole, reports: With respect to CD8+ Simpson's diversity, patients and controls did not differ significantly.

CDR1 and CDR2 from the germline V gene are KGHDR and SFDVKD. Trimming shortened V by 2 bases and J by 10 bases, and 8 bases separated the two germline ends. This CDR3 contains 12 residues. TCR beta VDJ combinations and CDR3 sequences were profiled from genomic DNA. TCRdb re-called the reads through MiXCR, storing one row per CDR3 protein. The sample has 150,000 or so distinct CDR3 sequences, under 75% seen once. This clonotype was obtained from a human donor in good health. The V gene is TRBV24-1, the J gene TRBJ2-1; a possible D gene is TRBD1 (6 bases). Sequencing was done on a sample of sorted CD4+, CD8+, or CD8+CD57+ T cells (not recorded which) from PBMCs. CDR3 protein: CATSDSDREQFF. The CDR3 DNA is TGTGCCACCAGTGATTCGGACAGAGAGCAGTTCTTC.